Presented here are 5 T cell receptor beta chains from one specimen sequenced in a study of regulatory T cells in long-lasting Graves disease. Building the TCR beta libraries relied on iRepertoire HTBI primers, and CDR3 regions underwent Arm-PCR. TCRdb redid the calling of the multiplex PCR reads with MiXCR, one entry per CDR3 protein. The data contain approximately 470,000 distinct CDR3 sequences, 15% to 20% of them singletons. Stated time point: newly diagnosed GD, antithyroid drugs for less than 3 months. The TCR library was made from RNA that had been extracted from PBMCs in TRIzol. This sample was shared with a second study, whose subject was T cells in Graves' hyperthyroidism and ophthalmopathy.

The sample consisted of peripheral blood mononuclear cells (PBMCs), taken at new diagnosis, from a patient treated with antithyroid drugs. Every receptor here comes from a man aged 40-49 years with Graves disease.

This clonotype was observed at least ten times. The chain joins TRBV5-1 to TRBJ2-5, with 7 bases matching TRBD2. Germline assignment: CDR1 SGHRS and CDR2 YFSETQ. The V gene end was trimmed by 2 bases and the J gene end by 7 bases; junction bases not matched to a gene: 8. The CDR3 totals 14 residues. CDR3 in DNA: TGCGCCAGCAGCTTTCGGCGGGAGACGGGGACCCAGTACTTC. Translation: CASSFRRETGTQYF.

Of note for this clonotype: This sequence may be a read error, since a much larger clone differs from it by one base. J is TRBJ2-7 and V is TRBV2; no reliable D call. Looked up from germline, CDR1 is SNHLY and CDR2 is FYNNEI. Trimming shortened V by 6 bases and J by 7 bases, and 16 bases separated the two germline ends. The CDR3 consists of 13 residues. The CDR3 DNA reads TGTGCCAGCAGCTGGGTATCCTACAATGAGCAGTACTTC. Encoded protein: CASSWVSYNEQYF.

This clonotype was seen ten or more times. CDR3 sequence reads: CASSVGTGDYEQYF. DNA of the CDR3: TGTGCCAGCAGCGTCGGGACGGGAGACTACGAGCAGTACTTC. The chain couples TRBV9 to TRBJ2-7; a weak D match, TRBD2 (6 bases). V was pared by 2 bases and J by 3 bases, with 12 bases between. The length of the CDR3 is 14 residues. The germline CDR1 and CDR2 sequences are SGDLS and YYNGEE.

The sample holds many counts of this clonotype. The chain has TRBV5-6 and TRBJ2-1; 7 positions match TRBD2. V lost 1 base to trimming and J lost 6 bases; unmatched junction nucleotides: 7. The CDR3 is 15 amino acids. CDR1 is SGHDT and CDR2 is YYEEEE in the germline V gene. The CDR3 coding sequence is TGTGCCAGCAGCTTGCTAGCGGAAGGGATCAATGAGCAGTTCTTC. Its protein is CASSLLAEGINEQFF.

This clonotype was detected only a few times. The V gene is TRBV4-1, the J gene TRBJ1-2; TRBD1 matches at 7 bases. The CDR3 loop spans 15 amino acids. V lost 0 bases and J lost 2; bases outside the gene matches: 3. Per germline, CDR1 MGHRA and CDR2 YSYEKL. The CDR3 spells CASSQEDRLNYGYTF. The DNA for the CDR3 is TGCGCCAGCAGCCAAGAGGACAGGCTCAACTATGGCTACACCTTC.